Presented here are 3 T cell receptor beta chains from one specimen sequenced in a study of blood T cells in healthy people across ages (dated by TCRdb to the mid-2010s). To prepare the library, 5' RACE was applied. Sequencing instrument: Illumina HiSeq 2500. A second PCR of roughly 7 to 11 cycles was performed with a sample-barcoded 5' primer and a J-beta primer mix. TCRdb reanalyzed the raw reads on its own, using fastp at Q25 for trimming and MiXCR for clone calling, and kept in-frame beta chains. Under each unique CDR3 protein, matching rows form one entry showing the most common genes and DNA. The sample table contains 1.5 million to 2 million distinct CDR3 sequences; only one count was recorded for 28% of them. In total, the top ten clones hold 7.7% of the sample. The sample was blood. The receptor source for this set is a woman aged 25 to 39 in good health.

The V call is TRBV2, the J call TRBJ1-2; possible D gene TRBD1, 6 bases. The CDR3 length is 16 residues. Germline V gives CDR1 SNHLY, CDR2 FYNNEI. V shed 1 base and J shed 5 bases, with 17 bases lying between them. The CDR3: CASSEGVYGGLYGYTF. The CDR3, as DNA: TGTGCCAGCAGTGAAGGAGTCTACGGGGGCTTATATGGCTACACCTTC.

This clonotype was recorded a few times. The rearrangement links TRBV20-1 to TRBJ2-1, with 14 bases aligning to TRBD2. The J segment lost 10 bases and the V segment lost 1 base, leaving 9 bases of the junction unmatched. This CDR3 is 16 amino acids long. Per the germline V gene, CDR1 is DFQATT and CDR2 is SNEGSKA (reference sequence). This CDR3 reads CSARVLTSGRADEQFF. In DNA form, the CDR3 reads TGCAGTGCTAGAGTCCTGACTAGCGGGAGGGCTGACGAGCAGTTCTTC.

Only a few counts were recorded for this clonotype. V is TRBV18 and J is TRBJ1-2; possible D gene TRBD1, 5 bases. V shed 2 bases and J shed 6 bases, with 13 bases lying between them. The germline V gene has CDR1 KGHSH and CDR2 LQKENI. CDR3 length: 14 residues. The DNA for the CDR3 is TGTGCCAGCTCACCAAATATGGGGCAAAATGGCTACACCTTC. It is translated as CASSPNMGQNGYTF.